This TCR beta chain was sequenced for a study of T cell changes during pregnancy in multiple sclerosis. Sequenced by immunoSEQ multiplex PCR; TCRdb stores in-frame clones only, minus some. This sample carries 60,000 to 95,000 clones, 75% to 95% of them seen once, and the ten largest clones take approximately 0.41%. This CDR3 is 17 amino acids long. V was clipped by 6 bases and J by 0 bases, with 15 bases between them. Germline CDR1 reads MNHEY; CDR2 reads SMNVEV (reference sequence). The TCR comes from a female donor with multiple sclerosis, enrolled in a pregnancy study. The material sequenced was CD4+ T cells from peripheral blood mononuclear cells, taken before pregnancy. The chain has TRBV27 and TRBJ1-6, with D perhaps matching TRBD1 (5 bases). The CDR3 loop is CASRRGTPSSYNSPLHF. CDR3 bases: TGTGCCAGCAGGAGAGGGACTCCGAGCTCCTATAATTCACCCCTCCACTTT.